Listed here are 8 T cell receptor beta chains from one sample, sequenced in a study of identical twins. A single record per CDR3 protein comes from TCRdb applying MiXCR to the 5' RACE reads. There are hundreds of thousands of distinct CDR3 sequences in the sample; around 7.6% occur only once, and under 7% lies in the top ten. In addition, the sample was reused for a study of yellow fever vaccine responses in identical twins.

What was sequenced was CD8+ T cells sorted from blood. The receptors shown here come from a woman aged 18 to 35 in good health.

This clonotype was counted a few times. The chain links TRBV15 to TRBJ1-2, with a tentative D call TRBD1 (5 bases). CDR3 length: 15 residues. V shed 3 bases and J shed 8 bases, with 19 bases lying between them. CDR1 is LNHNV and CDR2 is YYDKDF in the germline V gene (reference sequence). The CDR3 loop reads CATSSTTTGREGYTF. The CDR3 region has the DNA TGTGCCACCAGCAGCACCACCACGGGCAGGGAAGGCTACACCTTC.

This clonotype was detected many times. The genes are TRBV27 and TRBJ2-7; tentative D call: TRBD2 (6 bases). This CDR3 is 14 amino acids long. The germline V gene encodes CDR1 MNHEY and CDR2 SMNVEV (reference sequence). V lost 2 bases and J lost 3, with 11 bases in between. CDR3 loop: CASSLVEGLYEQYF. CDR3 nucleotides: TGTGCCAGCAGTTTAGTGGAGGGGCTCTACGAGCAGTACTTC.

This clonotype was recorded many times. The V call is TRBV12-3 or TRBV12-4, the J call TRBJ2-7; a weak D match, TRBD2 (5 bases). The V and J ends lost 3 bases and 5 bases respectively, with 8 bases between them. The CDR3 has 12 amino acids. CDR3 nucleotides: TGTGCCAGCAGTTTTCGACTAAACGAGCAGTACTTC. Translated: CASSFRLNEQYF.

This chain connects TRBV4-1 to TRBJ1-3; D possibly corresponds to TRBD1 (5 bases). V was clipped by 0 bases and J by 2 bases, with 11 bases between them. CDR1 MGHRA and CDR2 YSYEKL come from the germline V gene. The CDR3 has 16 residues. The CDR3 DNA reads TGCGCCAGCAGCCAAGATTTTTGGGGGGCTGGAAACACCATATATTTT. Its protein is CASSQDFWGAGNTIYF.

This clonotype was seen a few times. The rearrangement joins TRBV5-1 to TRBJ2-5, with 7 bases that match TRBD2. V gave up 1 base and J gave up 2 bases; unmatched junction bases: 5. The germline CDR1 and CDR2 sequences are SGHRS and YFSETQ. The CDR3 is 15 amino acids. CDR3 sequence (DNA): TGCGCCAGCAGCTTGTGGACTAGTGAACAAGAGACCCAGTACTTC. Translating it yields CASSLWTSEQETQYF.

The chain combines TRBV28 with TRBJ2-3; D is tentatively TRBD1 or TRBD2 (5 bases each). The germline gives CDR1 MDHEN, CDR2 SYDVKM. CDR3 length equals 13 residues. The V end lost 5 bases, the J end lost 2 bases, and 8 bases lay between the germline ends. In DNA, the CDR3 is TGTGCCAGCAGTGGGACGGCCACAGATACGCAGTATTTT. It encodes CASSGTATDTQYF.

This clonotype has a count of ten or more. The chain is built from TRBV7-6 and TRBJ2-7; no clear D. The CDR3 runs 14 residues. Per the germline V gene, CDR1 is SGHVS and CDR2 is FNYEAQ. Trimming shortened V by 7 bases and J by 3 bases, and 16 bases separated the two germline ends. This CDR3 reads CASKKLPTDYEQYV. The CDR3 nucleotides read TGTGCCAGCAAGAAATTACCGACCGACTACGAGCAGTACGTC.

V gene TRBV11-2 combines with J gene TRBJ2-5, with no clear D. Per germline, CDR1 SGHAT and CDR2 FQNNGV. There are 15 residues in the CDR3. V was cut by 4 bases and J by 5 bases, with 17 bases left in between. The CDR3 nucleotides are TGTGCCAGCAGCTCCCCGGGCTCGGCCGCCGAGACCCAGTACTTC. Translating it yields CASSSPGSAAETQYF.